This T cell receptor (beta chain) was captured in a study of blood T cell repertoires in COVID-19. Overall study: T cells, B-cell-depleted T cells, or PBMCs provided the cDNA or gDNA that served as material.

Per the authors' pipeline: Reference gene primer amplification gave nucleated cell count estimates. This table comes from immunoSEQ multiplex PCR, and its TCRdb copy is limited to in-frame clones, with some not included. D and trimming were read from the DNA, whereas the V and J calls and clone size are those reported in that table. The table shows more than 95,000 clones, with 70% to 85% occurring only once. This CDR3 region has 15 residues. Germline values: CDR1 SGHAT, CDR2 FQNNGV. V was trimmed by 4 bases and J by 11 bases, leaving 23 bases between them. Sequencing used peripheral blood. The rearrangement joins TRBV11-2 to TRBJ1-1; D is possibly TRBD1 (6 bases). The sequence came from a man between 65 and 85 years old with active or convalescent COVID-19. CDR3 sequence reads: CASSSGRDTDFCAFF. In DNA form, the CDR3 reads TGTGCCAGCAGCTCAGGACGGGACACCGATTTTTGTGCTTTCTTT. Supplemented by reference TRBV11-2 and TRBJ1-1, the full variable domain reads EAGVAQSPRYKIIEKRQSVAFWCNPISGHATLYWYQQILGQGPKLLIQFQNNGVVDDSQLPKDRFSAERLKGVDSTLKIQPAKLEDSAVYLCASSSGRDTDFCAFFGQGTRLTVV.